The rows below give T cell receptor beta chains drawn from one sample of a study of shared clonotypes between healthy human individuals. Only in-frame clones appear in the TCRdb table, and some are missing; sequencing was by immunoSEQ multiplex PCR. The table includes millions of clones, approximately 94% detected once. The sample comprised naive CD8+ T cells from PBMCs. The receptor source for this set is a man between 18 and 35 years old in good health. Some clones in this sample may be carry-over from other donors' samples. Both conserved end residues are part of each CDR3. D genes are given only for firm matches.

TRBV27	TRBJ1-6	16	NA	CASSLLGGLGNSPLHF	TGTGCCAGCAGTTTATTGGGGGGACTCGGAAATTCACCCCTCCACTTT
TRBV5-4	TRBJ2-2	15	TRBD2	CASSRSGDHLGELFF	TGTGCCAGCAGCCGTAGCGGGGATCACTTGGGGGAGCTGTTTTTT
TRBV9	TRBJ1-1	15	TRBD1	CASSGTGGPYTEAFF	TGTGCCAGCAGCGGGACAGGGGGCCCTTACACTGAAGCTTTCTTT
TRBV29-1	TRBJ2-7	12	TRBD1	CSVGDRDGEQYF	TGCAGCGTTGGGGACAGGGATGGCGAGCAGTACTTC
TRBV27	TRBJ1-2	17	NA	CASSLSSGAGRHYGYTF	TGTGCCAGCAGTTTATCGTCAGGGGCCGGCCGTCACTATGGCTACACCTTC
TRBV5-4	TRBJ2-7	16	NA	CASSSLQADPNYEQYF	TGTGCCAGCAGCTCCCTTCAGGCAGACCCGAACTACGAGCAGTACTTC
TRBV4-1	TRBJ1-5	17	TRBD1	CASSQWDSQTSNQPQHF	TGCGCCAGCAGCCAGTGGGACAGCCAGACAAGCAATCAGCCCCAGCATTTT
TRBV28	TRBJ2-1	14	NA	CASRVAGTYNEQFF	TGTGCCAGCAGAGTCGCCGGGACCTACAATGAGCAGTTCTTC
TRBV5-1	TRBJ2-4	17	TRBD1	CASSGSDRGLAKNIQYF	TGCGCCAGCAGCGGTTCAGACAGGGGACTAGCCAAAAACATTCAGTACTTC
TRBV27	TRBJ1-2	14	NA	CASSWARGGYGYTF	TGTGCCAGCAGCTGGGCCCGCGGGGGCTATGGCTACACCTTC
TRBV29-1	TRBJ2-1	16	NA	CSVEEFAQASYNEQFF	TGCAGCGTTGAAGAGTTTGCGCAGGCCTCCTACAATGAGCAGTTCTTC
TRBV7-9	TRBJ2-7	14	TRBD2	CASSFREAPYEQYF	TGTGCCAGCAGCTTCCGGGAGGCCCCCTACGAGCAGTACTTC